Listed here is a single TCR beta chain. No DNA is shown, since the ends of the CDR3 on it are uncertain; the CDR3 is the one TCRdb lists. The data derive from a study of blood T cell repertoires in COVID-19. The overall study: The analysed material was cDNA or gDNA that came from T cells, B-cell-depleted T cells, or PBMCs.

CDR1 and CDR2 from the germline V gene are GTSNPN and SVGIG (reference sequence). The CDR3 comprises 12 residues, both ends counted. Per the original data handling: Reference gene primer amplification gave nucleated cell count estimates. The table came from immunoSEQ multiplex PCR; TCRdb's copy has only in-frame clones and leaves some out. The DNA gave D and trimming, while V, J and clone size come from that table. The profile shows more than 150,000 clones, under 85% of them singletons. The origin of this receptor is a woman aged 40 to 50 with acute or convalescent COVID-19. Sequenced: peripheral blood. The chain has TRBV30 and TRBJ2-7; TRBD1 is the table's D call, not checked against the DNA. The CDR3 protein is CAWSGVGQGIYF.